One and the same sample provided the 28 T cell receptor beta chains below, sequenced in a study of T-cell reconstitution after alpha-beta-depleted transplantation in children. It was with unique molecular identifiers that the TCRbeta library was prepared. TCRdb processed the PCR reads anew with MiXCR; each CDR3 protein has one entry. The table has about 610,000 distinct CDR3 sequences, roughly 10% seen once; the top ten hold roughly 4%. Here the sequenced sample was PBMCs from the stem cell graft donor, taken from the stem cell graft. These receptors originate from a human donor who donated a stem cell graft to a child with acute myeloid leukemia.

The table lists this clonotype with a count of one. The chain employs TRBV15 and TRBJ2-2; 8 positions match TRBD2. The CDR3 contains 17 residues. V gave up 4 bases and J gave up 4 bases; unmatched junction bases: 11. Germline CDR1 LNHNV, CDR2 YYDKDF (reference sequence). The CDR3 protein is CATSISPRGGGTGELFF. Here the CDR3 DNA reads TGTGCCACCAGCATTAGCCCCCGGGGGGGTGGCACCGGGGAGCTGTTTTTT.

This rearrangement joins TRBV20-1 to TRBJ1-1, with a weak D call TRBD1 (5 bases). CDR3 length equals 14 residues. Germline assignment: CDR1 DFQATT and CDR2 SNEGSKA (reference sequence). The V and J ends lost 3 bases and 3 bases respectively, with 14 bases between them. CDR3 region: CSARGFGGDTEAFF. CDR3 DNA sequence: TGCAGTGCTAGGGGTTTTGGGGGGGACACTGAAGCTTTCTTT.

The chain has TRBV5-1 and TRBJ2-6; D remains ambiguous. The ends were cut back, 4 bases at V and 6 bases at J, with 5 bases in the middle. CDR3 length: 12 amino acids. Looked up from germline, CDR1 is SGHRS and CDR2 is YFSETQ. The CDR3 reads CASSSLANVLTF. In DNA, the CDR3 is TGCGCCAGCAGCAGCCTGGCCAACGTCCTGACTTTC. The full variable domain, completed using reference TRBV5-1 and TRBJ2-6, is KAGVTQTPRYLIKTRGQQVTLSCSPISGHRSVSWYQQTPGQGLQFLFEYFSETQRNKGNFPGRFSGRQFSNSRSEMNVSTLELGDSALYLCASSSLANVLTFGAGSRLTVL.

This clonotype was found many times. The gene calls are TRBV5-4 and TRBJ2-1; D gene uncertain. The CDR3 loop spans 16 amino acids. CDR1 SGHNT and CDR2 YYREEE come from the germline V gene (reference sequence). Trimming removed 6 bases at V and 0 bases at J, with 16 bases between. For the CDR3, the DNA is TGTGCCAGCAACCCACCCGGCGGAAGCTCCTACAATGAGCAGTTCTTC. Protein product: CASNPPGGSSYNEQFF.

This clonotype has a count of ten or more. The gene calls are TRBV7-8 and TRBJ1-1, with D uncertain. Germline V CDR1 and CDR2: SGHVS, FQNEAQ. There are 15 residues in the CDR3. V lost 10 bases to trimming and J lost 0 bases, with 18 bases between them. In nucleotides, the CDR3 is TGTGCCACCACTAGTCGAAGAGAAATGAACACTGAAGCTTTCTTT. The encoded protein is CATTSRREMNTEAFF.

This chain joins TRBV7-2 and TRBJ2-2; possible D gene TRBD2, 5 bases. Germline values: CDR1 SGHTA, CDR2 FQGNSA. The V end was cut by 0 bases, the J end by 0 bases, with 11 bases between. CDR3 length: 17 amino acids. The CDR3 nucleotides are TGTGCCAGCAGCTTAGCCCGACTAATCGCGAACACCGGGGAGCTGTTTTTT. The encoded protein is CASSLARLIANTGELFF.

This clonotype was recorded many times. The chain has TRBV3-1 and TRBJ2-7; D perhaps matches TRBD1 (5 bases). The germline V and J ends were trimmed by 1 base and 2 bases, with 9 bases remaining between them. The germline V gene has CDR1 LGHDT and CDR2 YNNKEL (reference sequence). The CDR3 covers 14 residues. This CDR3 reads CASSQVFRAYEQYF. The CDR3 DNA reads TGTGCCAGCAGCCAAGTGTTCAGGGCCTACGAGCAGTACTTC.

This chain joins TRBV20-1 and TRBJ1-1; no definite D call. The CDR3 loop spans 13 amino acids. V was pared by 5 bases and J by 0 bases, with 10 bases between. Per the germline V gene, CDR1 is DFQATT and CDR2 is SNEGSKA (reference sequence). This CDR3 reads CSAAGMVNTEAFF. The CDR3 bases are TGCAGTGCTGCCGGCATGGTGAACACTGAAGCTTTCTTT.

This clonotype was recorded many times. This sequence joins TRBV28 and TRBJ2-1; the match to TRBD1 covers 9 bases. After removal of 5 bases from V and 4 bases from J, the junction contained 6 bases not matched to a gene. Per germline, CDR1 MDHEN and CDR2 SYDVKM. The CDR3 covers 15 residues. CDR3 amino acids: CASSIQGAQYNEQFF. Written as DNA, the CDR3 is TGTGCCAGCAGTATACAGGGGGCGCAGTACAATGAGCAGTTCTTC.

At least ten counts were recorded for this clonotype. The CDR3 loop is CASSLLLAGGSSYEQYF. CDR3 nucleotide sequence: TGCGCCAGCAGCTTGCTACTAGCGGGAGGGAGCTCCTACGAGCAGTACTTC. V usage is TRBV5-1 and J usage is TRBJ2-7, with TRBD2 identical over 13 bases. The CDR3 has 17 residues. Per germline, CDR1 SGHRS and CDR2 YFSETQ. Germline trimming cut 1 base from V and 0 bases from J; bases unmatched to any gene: 4.

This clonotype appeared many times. The CDR3 DNA sequence: TGTGCCAGCAGCCAAATGGGAGGGGAAAATGAGCAGTTCTTC. Amino acid sequence: CASSQMGGENEQFF. The V and J genes are TRBV4-2 and TRBJ2-1; 7 nucleotides align to TRBD2. This CDR3 comprises 14 residues. V lost 2 bases to trimming and J lost 7 bases; unmatched junction nucleotides: 5. The germline V gene has CDR1 LGHNA and CDR2 YNFKEQ.

CDR3 amino acids: CAWRVPLTQYF. The CDR3 DNA sequence: TGTGCCTGGAGGGTCCCGCTGACCCAGTACTTC. The chain couples TRBV30 to TRBJ2-5, with D unresolved. Germline CDR1 and CDR2: GTSNPN and SVGIG (reference sequence). Trimming pared 3 bases from V and 7 bases from J, leaving 9 bases between. This CDR3 has 11 residues. The full variable domain, its missing parts supplied by reference TRBV30 and TRBJ2-5, is SQTIHQWPATLVQPVGSPLSLECTVEGTSNPNLYWYRQAAGRGLQLLFYSVGIGQISSEVPQNLSASRPQDRQFILSSKKLLLSDSGFYLCAWRVPLTQYFGPGTRLLVL.

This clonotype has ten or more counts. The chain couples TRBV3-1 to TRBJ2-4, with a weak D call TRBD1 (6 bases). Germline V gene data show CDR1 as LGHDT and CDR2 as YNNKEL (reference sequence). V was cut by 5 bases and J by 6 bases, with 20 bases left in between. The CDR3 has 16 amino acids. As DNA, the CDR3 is TGTGCCAGCAGCTCCCAGGACAGAGCGGTGGGAAACATTCAGTACTTC. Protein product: CASSSQDRAVGNIQYF.

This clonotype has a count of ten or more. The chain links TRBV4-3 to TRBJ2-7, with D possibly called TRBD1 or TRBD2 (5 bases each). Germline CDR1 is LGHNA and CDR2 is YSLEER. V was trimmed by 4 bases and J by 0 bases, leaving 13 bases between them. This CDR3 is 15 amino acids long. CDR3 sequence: CASSPRDAASYEQYF. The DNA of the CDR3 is TGCGCCAGCAGCCCACGGGACGCTGCCTCCTACGAGCAGTACTTC.

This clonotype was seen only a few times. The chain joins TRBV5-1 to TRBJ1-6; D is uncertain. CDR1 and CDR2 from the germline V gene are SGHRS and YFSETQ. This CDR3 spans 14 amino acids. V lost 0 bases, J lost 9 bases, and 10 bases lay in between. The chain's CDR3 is CASSLEHSSSPLHF. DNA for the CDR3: TGCGCCAGCAGCTTGGAACATTCATCTTCACCCCTCCACTTT.

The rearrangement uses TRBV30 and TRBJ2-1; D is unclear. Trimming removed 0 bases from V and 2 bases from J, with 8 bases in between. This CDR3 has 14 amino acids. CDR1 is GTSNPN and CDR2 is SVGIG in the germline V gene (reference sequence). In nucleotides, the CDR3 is TGTGCCTGGAGTGTGGACGGAGCCTACAATGAGCAGTTCTTC. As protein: CAWSVDGAYNEQFF.

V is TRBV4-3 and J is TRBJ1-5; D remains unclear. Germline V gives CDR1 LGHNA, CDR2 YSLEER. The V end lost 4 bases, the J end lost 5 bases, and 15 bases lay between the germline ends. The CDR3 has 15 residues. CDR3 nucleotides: TGCGCCAGCAGCCGAAAGTTAGGGAGCGATCAGCCCCAGCATTTT. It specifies CASSRKLGSDQPQHF.

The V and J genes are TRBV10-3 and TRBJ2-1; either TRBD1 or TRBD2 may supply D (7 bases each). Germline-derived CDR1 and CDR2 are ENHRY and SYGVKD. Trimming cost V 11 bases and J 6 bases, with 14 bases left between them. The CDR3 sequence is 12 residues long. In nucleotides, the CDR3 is TGTGCCTCCCAGGGGGAGGGCAATGAGCAGTTCTTC. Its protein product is CASQGEGNEQFF.

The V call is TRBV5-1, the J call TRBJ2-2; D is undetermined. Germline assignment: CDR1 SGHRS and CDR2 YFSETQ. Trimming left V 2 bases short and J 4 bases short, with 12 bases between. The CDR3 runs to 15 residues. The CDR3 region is CASSLPAGPTGELFF. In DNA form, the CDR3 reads TGCGCCAGCAGCTTACCAGCTGGTCCCACCGGGGAGCTGTTTTTT.

The CDR3 is CASSYSIAGSGYTF. The CDR3 DNA sequence: TGTGCCAGCAGTTACTCGATAGCAGGGTCCGGCTACACCTTC. The rearrangement uses TRBV6-5 and TRBJ1-2, with a weak D call TRBD1 (5 bases). The ends were cut back, 0 bases at V and 8 bases at J, with 13 bases in the middle. The CDR3 has 14 amino acids. Germline values: CDR1 MNHEY, CDR2 SVGAGI.

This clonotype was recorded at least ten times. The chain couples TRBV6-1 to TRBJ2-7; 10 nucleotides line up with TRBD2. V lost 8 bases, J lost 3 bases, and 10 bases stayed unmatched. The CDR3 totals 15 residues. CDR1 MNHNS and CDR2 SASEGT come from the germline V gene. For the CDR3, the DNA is TGTGCCAGCGGGCAAAGGGCTAGCGGGAGCTACGAGCAGTACTTC. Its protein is CASGQRASGSYEQYF.

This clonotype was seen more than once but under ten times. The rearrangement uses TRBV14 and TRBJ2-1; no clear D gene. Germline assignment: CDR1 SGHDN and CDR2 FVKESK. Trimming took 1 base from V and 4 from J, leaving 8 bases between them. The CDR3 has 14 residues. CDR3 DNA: TGTGCCAGCAGCCAAGGGATATTATACAATGAGCAGTTCTTC. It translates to CASSQGILYNEQFF.

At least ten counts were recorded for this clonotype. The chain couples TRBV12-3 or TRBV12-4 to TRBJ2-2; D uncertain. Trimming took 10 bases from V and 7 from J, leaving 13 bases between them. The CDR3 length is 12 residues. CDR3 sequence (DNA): TGTGCCACTCTTCGATGGGGCGGGGAGCTGTTTTTT. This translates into CATLRWGGELFF.

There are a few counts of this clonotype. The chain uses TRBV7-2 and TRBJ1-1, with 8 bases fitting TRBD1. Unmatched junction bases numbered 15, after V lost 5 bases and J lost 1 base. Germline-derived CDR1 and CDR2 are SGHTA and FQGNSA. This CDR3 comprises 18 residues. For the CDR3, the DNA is TGTGCCAGCAGCCTCTCCAACAGGGGGTCCAAGACGAACACTGAAGCTTTCTTT. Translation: CASSLSNRGSKTNTEAFF.

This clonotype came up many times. The CDR3 is CASSSWRERPTDTQYF. The CDR3 coding sequence is TGTGCCAGCAGCTCTTGGCGGGAGAGACCCACAGATACGCAGTATTTT. The chain uses TRBV12-3 or TRBV12-4 and TRBJ2-3; 7 bases align to TRBD2. The CDR3 runs to 16 residues. Trimming at V came to 6 bases and at J to 2 bases, leaving 11 bases not matched to a gene.

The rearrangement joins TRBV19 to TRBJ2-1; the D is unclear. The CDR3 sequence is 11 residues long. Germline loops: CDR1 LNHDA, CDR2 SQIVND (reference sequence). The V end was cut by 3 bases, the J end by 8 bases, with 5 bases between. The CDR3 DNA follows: TGTGCCAGTAGTATTCGGGATGAGCAGTTCTTC. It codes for CASSIRDEQFF.

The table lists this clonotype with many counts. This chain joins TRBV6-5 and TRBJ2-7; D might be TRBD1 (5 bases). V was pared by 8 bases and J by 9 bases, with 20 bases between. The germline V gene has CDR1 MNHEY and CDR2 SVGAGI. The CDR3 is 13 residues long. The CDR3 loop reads CASSPGQASRQYF. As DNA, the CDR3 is TGTGCCAGCTCCCCAGGGCAGGCGTCCAGGCAGTACTTC.

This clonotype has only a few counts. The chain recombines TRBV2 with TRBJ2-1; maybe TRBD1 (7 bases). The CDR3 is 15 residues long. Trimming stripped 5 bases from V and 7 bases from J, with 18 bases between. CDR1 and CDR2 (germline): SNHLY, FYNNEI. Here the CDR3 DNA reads TGTGCCAGCAGTCTCTACGTGGCAGGGGGGAATGAGCAGTTCTTC. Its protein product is CASSLYVAGGNEQFF.